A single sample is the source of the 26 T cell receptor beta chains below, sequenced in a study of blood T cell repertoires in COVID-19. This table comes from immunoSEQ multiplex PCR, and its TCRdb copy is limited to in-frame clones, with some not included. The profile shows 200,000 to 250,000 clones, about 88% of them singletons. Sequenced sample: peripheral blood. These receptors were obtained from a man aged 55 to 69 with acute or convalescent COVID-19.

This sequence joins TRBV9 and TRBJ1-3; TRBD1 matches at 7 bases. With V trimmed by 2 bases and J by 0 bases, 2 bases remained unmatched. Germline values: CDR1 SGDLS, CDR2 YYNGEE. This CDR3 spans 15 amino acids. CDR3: CASSVTGTSGNTIYF. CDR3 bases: TGTGCCAGCAGCGTGACAGGGACCTCTGGAAACACCATATATTTT.

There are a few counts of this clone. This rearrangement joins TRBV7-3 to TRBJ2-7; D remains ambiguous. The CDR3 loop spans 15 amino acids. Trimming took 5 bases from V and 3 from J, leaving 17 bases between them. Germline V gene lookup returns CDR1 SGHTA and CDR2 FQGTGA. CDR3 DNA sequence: TGTGCCAGCAGCCCCGCGATGGCGCAGGACTACGAGCAGTACTTC. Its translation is CASSPAMAQDYEQYF.

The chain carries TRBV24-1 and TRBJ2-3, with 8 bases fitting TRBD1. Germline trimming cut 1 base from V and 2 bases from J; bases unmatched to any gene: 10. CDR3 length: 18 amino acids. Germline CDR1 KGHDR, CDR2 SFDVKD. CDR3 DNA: TGTGCCACCAGTGATTTCGCCGGGACAGGTCACTACACAGATACGCAGTATTTT. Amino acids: CATSDFAGTGHYTDTQYF.

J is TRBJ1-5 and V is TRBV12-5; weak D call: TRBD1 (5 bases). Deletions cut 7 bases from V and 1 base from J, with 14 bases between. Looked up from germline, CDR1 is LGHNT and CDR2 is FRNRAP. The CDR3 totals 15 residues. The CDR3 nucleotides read TGTGCTAGTGCCCCTGGAGGGGTCAGCAATCAGCCCCAGCATTTT. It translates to CASAPGGVSNQPQHF.

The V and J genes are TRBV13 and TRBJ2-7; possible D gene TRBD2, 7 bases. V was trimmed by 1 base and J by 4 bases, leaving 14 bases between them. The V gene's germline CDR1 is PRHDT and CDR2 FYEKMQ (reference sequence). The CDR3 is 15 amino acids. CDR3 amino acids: CASSLEGGPLYEQYF. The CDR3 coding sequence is TGTGCCAGCAGCTTAGAGGGGGGGCCCTTATACGAGCAGTACTTC.

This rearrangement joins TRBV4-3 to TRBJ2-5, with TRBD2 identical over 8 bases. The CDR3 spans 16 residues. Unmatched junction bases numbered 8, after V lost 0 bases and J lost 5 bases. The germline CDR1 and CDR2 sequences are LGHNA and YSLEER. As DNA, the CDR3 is TGCGCCAGCAGCCAAGATCTCGGGGGGGCCCGCGAGACCCAGTACTTC. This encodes CASSQDLGGARETQYF.

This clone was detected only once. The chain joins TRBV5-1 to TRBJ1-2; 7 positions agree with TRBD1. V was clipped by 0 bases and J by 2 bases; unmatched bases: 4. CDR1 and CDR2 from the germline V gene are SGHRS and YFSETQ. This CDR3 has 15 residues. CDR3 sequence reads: CASSLGQGMNYGYTF. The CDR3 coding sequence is TGCGCCAGCAGCTTGGGACAGGGTATGAACTATGGCTACACCTTC.

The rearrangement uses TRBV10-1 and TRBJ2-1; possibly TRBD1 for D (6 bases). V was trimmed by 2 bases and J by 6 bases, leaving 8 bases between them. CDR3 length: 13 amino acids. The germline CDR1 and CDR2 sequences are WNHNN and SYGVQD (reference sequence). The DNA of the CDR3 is TGCGCCAGCAGTGAGGCAGGGGCCAATGAGCAGTTCTTC. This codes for CASSEAGANEQFF.

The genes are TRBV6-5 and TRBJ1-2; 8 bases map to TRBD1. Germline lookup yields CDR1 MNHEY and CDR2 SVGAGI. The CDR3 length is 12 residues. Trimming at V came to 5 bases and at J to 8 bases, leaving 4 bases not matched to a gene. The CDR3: CASSTRTGGYTF. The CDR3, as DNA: TGTGCCAGCAGTACTAGGACAGGGGGCTACACCTTC.

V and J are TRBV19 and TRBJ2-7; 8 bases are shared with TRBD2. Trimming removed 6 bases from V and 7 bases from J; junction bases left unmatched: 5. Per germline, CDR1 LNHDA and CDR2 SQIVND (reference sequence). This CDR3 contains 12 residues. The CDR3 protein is CASSGGAREQYF. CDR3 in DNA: TGTGCCAGTAGCGGGGGGGCCCGGGAGCAGTACTTC.

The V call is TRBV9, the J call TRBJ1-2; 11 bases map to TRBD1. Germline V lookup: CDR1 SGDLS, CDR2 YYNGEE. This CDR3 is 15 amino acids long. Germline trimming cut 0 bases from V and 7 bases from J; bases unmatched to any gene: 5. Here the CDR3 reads CASSVDGGTGGGYTF. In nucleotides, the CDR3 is TGTGCCAGCAGCGTAGATGGCGGGACAGGGGGTGGCTACACCTTC.

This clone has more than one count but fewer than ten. The CDR3 here is CASSKAGGIRETQYF. As DNA, the CDR3 is TGTGCCAGCAGTAAAGCGGGGGGAATACGAGAGACCCAGTACTTC. The chain has TRBV25-1 and TRBJ2-5; 9 bases agree with TRBD2. V was clipped by 5 bases and J by 4 bases; unmatched bases: 8. The CDR3 consists of 15 residues. Germline V lookup: CDR1 MGHDK, CDR2 SYGVNS.

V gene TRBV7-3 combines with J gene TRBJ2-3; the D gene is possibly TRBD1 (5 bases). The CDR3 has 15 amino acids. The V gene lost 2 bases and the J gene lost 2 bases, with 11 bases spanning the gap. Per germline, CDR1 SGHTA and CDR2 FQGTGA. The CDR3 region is CASSLGAKSTDTQYF. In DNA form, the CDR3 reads TGTGCCAGCAGCTTAGGGGCGAAATCCACAGATACGCAGTATTTT.

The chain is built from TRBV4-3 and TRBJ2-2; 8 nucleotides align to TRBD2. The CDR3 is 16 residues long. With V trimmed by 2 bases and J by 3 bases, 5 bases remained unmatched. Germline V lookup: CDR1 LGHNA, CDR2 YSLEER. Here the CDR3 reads CASSQTGTSYTGELFF. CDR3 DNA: TGCGCCAGCAGCCAAACCGGGACTAGTTACACCGGGGAGCTGTTTTTT.

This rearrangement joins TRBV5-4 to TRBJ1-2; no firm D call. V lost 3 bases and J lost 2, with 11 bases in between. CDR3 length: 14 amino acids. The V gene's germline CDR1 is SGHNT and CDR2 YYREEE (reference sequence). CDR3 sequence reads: CASSSPTENYGYTF. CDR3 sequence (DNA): TGTGCCAGCAGCTCACCGACTGAAAACTATGGCTACACCTTC.

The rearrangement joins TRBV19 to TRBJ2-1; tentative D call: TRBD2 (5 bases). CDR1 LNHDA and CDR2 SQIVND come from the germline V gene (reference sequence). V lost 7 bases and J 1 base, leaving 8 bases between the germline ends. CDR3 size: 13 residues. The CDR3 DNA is TGTGCCAGTAATCGGGGTTCCTACAATGAGCAGTTCTTC. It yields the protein CASNRGSYNEQFF.

The CDR3 is CASSAESGWNNEQFF. CDR3 nucleotide sequence: TGCGCCAGCAGCGCCGAGTCGGGGTGGAACAATGAGCAGTTCTTC. This chain links TRBV5-1 with TRBJ2-1; possible D gene TRBD2, 5 bases. This CDR3 is 15 amino acids long. Looked up from germline, CDR1 is SGHRS and CDR2 is YFSETQ. Trimming removed 4 bases from V and 5 bases from J, with 16 bases in between.

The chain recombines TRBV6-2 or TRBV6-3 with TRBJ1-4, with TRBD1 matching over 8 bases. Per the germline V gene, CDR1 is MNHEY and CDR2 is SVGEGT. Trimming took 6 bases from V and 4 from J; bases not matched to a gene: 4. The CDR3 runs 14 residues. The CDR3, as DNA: TGTGCCAGCAGCCCTACAGGGGGTAATGAAAAACTGTTTTTT. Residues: CASSPTGGNEKLFF.

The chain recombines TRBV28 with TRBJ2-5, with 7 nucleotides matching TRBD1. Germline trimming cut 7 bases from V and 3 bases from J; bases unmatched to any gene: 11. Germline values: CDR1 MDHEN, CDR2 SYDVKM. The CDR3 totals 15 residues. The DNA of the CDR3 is TGTGCCAGCACCGAAATCGGGACAGCCGAAGAGACCCAGTACTTC. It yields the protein CASTEIGTAEETQYF.

CDR3 protein: CASSKNRERAGELFF. The CDR3 DNA follows: TGTGCCAGCAGCAAAAACAGGGAGCGCGCCGGGGAGCTGTTTTTT. The genes are TRBV7-3 and TRBJ2-2, with a tentative D call TRBD1 (6 bases). Germline V lookup: CDR1 SGHTA, CDR2 FQGTGA. V lost 5 bases and J lost 6, with 16 bases in between. The CDR3 covers 15 residues.

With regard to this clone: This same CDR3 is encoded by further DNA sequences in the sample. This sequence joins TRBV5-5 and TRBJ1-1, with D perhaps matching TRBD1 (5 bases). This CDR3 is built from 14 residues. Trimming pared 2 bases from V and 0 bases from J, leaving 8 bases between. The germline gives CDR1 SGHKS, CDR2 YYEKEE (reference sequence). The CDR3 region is CASSLEGVNTEAFF. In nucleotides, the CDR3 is TGTGCCAGCAGCTTAGAAGGGGTGAACACTGAAGCTTTCTTT.

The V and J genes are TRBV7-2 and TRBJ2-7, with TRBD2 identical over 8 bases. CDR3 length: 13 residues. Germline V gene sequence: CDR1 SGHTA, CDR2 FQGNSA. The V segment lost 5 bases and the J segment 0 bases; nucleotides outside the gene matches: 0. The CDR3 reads CASSRGGSYEQYF. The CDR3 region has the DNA TGTGCCAGCAGCCGGGGGGGCTCCTACGAGCAGTACTTC.

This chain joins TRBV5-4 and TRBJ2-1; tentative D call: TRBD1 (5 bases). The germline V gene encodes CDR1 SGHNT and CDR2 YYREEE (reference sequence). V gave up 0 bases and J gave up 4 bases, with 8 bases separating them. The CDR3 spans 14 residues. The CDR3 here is CASSLGTNYNEQFF. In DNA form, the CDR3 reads TGTGCCAGCAGCTTGGGGACAAATTACAATGAGCAGTTCTTC.

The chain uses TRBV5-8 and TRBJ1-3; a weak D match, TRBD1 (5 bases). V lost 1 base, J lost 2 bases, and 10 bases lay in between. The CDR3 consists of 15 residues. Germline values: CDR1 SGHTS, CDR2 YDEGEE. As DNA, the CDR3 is TGTGCCAGCAGCTTGCGGGGGACGACTGGAAACACCATATATTTT. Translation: CASSLRGTTGNTIYF.

CDR3 region: CASRLAGVGQPQHF. In DNA, the CDR3 is TGTGCCAGTAGACTCGCAGGGGTAGGTCAGCCCCAGCATTTT. The chain joins TRBV19 to TRBJ1-5; a weak D match, TRBD1 (6 bases). The V gene's germline CDR1 is LNHDA and CDR2 SQIVND (reference sequence). The CDR3 totals 14 residues. V was shortened by 6 bases and J by 6 bases, with 15 bases between the two germline ends.

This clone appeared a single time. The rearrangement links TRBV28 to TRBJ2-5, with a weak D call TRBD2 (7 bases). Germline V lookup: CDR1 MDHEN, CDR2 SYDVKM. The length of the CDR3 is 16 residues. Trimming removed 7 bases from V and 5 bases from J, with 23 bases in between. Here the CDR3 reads CASTPRGGPLGETQYF. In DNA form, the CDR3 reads TGTGCCAGCACCCCAAGGGGGGGGCCGCTGGGGGAGACCCAGTACTTC.